This TCR beta chain was captured by sequencing in a study of T cell repertoires in ileal Crohn's disease. CDR3 size: 17 residues. Study-wide points: Clonal expansions were more frequent in active smokers than non-smokers at surgery.

Profiled with immunoSEQ multiplex PCR; TCRdb holds only in-frame clones, not every one. The sample shows 700 or so clones, approximately 80% of them seen only once. Comments on this clone: Its cognate antigen is unknown.

Source material: ileal tissue. This clonotype was sampled from an adult with Crohn's disease. The gene calls are TRBV12-2 and TRBJ2-7; the D call TRBD1 from the table was never checked on the DNA. TRBV12-2 is a pseudogene segment. CDR3 bases: TGTGCAAGTCGCTTGGGGCCGAGAGAACTGATTACCTACGAGCAGTACTTC. This codes for CASRLGPRELITYEQYF.